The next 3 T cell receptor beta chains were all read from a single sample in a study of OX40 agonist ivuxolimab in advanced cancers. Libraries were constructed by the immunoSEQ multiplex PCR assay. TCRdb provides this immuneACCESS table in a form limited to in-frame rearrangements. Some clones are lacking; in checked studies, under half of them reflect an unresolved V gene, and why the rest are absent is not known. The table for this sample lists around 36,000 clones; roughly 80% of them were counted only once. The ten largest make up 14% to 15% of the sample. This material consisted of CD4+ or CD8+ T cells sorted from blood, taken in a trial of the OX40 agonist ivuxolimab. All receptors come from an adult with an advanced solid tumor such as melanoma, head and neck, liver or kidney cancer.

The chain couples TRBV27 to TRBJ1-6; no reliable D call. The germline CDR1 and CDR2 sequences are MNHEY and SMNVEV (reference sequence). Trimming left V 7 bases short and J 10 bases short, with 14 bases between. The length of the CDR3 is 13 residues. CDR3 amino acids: CASTGLGGSPLHF. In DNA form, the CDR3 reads TGTGCCAGCACGGGTCTCGGCGGATCACCCCTCCACTTT.

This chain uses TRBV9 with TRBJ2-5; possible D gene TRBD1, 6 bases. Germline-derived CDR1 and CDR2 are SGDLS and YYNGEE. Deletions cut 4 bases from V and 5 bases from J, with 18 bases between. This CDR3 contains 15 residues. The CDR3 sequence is CASSLGHGLGETQYF. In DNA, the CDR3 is TGTGCCAGCAGCTTGGGACACGGATTAGGGGAGACCCAGTACTTC. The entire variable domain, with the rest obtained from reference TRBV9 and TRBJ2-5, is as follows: DSGVTQTPKHLITATGQRVTLRCSPRSGDLSVYWYQQSLDQGLQFLIQYYNGEERAKGNILERFSAQQFPDLHSELNLSSLELGDSALYFCASSLGHGLGETQYFGPGTRLLVL.

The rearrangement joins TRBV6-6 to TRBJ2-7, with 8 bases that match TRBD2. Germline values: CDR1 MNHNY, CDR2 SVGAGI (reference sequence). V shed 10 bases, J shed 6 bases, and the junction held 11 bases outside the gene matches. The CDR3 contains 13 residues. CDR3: CATESAGGGEQYF. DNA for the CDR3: TGTGCCACCGAATCGGCGGGGGGAGGCGAGCAGTACTTC.